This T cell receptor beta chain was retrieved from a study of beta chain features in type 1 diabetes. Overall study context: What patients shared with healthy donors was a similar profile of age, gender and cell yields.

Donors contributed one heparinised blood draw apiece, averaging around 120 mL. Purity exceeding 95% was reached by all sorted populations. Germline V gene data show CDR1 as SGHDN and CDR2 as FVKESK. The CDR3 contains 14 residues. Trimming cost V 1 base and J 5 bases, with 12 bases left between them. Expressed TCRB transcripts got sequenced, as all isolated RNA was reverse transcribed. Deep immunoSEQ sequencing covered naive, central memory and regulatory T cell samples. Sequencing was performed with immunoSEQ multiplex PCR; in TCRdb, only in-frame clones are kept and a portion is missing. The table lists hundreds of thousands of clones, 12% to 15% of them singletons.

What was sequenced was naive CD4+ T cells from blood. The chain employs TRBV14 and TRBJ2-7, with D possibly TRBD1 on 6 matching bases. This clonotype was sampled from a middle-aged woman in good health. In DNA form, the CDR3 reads TGTGCCAGCAGCCAAGTCCCCACAGGGCACGAGCAGTACTTC. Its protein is CASSQVPTGHEQYF. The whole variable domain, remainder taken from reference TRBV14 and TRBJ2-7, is EAGVTQFPSHSVIEKGQTVTLRCDPISGHDNLYWYRRVMGKEIKFLLHFVKESKQDESGMPNNRFLAERTGGTYSTLKVQPAELEDSGVYFCASSQVPTGHEQYFGPGTRLTVT.